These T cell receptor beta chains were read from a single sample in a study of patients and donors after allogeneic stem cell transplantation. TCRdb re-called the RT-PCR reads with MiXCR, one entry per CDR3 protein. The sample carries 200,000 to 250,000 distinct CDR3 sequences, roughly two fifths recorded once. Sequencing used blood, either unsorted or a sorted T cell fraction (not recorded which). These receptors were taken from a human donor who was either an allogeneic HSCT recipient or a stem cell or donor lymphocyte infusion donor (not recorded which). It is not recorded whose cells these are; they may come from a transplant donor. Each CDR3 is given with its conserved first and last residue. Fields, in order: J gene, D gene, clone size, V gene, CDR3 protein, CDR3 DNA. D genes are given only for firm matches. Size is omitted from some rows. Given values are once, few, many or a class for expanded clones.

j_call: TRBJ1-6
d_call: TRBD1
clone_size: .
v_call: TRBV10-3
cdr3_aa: CAISGTGEGSPLHF
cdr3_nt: TGTGCCATCAGTGGAACAGGGGAGGGTTCACCCCTCCACTTT

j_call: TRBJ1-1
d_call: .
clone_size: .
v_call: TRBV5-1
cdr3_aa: CASSLETGNEAFF
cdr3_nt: TGCGCCAGCAGCTTGGAGACGGGGAATGAAGCTTTCTTT

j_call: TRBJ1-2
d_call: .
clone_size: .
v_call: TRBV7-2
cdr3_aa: CASSLALDRHRGYTF
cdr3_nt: TGTGCCAGCAGCTTAGCGTTAGACAGGCACCGAGGCTACACCTTC

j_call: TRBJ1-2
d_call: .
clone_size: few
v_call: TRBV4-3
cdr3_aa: CASSQEEAAYGYTF
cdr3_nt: TGCGCCAGCAGCCAAGAGGAAGCAGCCTATGGCTACACCTTC

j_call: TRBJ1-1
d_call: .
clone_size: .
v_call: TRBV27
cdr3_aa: CASSAPGLMNTEAFF
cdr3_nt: TGTGCCAGCAGTGCGCCGGGGCTAATGAACACTGAAGCTTTCTTT

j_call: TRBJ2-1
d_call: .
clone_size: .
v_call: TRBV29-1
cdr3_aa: CSVSPGSYNEQFF
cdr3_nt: TGCAGCGTTAGTCCCGGCTCCTACAATGAGCAGTTCTTC

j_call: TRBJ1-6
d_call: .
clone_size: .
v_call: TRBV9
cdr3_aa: CASSVGPASYSPLHF
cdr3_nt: TGTGCCAGCAGCGTAGGGCCGGCGTCGTATTCACCCCTCCACTTT

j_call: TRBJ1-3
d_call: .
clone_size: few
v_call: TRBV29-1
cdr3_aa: CSVAPTGSGNTIYF
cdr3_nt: TGCAGCGTCGCCCCGACAGGCTCGGGAAACACCATATATTTT

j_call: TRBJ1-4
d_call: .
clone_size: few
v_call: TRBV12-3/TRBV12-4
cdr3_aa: CASSLITIEKLFF
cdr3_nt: TGTGCCAGCAGTTTAATCACGATTGAAAAACTGTTTTTT

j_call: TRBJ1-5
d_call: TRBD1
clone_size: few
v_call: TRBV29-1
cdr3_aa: CSARDSDQPQHF
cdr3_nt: TGCAGCGCCAGGGACAGCGATCAGCCCCAGCATTTT

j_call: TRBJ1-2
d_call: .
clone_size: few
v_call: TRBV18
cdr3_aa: CASSPPGREGYTF
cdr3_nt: TGTGCCAGCTCACCACCGGGAAGGGAAGGCTACACCTTC

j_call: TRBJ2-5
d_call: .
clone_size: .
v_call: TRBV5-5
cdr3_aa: CASSLSQETQYF
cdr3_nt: TGTGCCAGCAGCTTGAGTCAAGAGACCCAGTACTTC

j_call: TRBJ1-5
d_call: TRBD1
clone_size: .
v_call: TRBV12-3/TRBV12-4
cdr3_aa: CASSRTGGTGNQPQHF
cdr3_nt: TGTGCCAGCAGTCGGACGGGGGGGACAGGCAATCAGCCCCAGCATTTT

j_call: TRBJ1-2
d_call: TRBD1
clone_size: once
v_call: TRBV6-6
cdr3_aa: CASSYRNLRGPDYGYTF
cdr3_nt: TGTGCCAGCAGTTACCGTAACCTCAGGGGGCCGGACTATGGCTACACCTTC

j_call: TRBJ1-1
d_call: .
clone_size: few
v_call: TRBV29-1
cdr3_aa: CSVGSGIREAFF
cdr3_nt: TGCAGTGTGGGATCTGGGATCAGGGAGGCTTTCTTT

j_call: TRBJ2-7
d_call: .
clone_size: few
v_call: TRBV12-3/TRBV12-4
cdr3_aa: CASSGQGRYEQYF
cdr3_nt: TGTGCCAGCAGCGGGCAGGGGCGCTACGAGCAGTACTTC

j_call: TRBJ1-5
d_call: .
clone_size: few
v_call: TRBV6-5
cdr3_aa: CASSYSGRNQPQHF
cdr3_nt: TGTGCCAGCAGTTACTCGGGTAGGAATCAGCCCCAGCATTTT

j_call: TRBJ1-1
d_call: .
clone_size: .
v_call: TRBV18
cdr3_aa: CASSPIRGGTEAFF
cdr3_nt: TGTGCCAGCTCACCCATTAGGGGAGGGACTGAAGCTTTCTTT

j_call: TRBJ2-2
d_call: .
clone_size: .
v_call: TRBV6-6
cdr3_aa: CASSYSSPGELFF
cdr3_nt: TGTGCCAGCAGTTACTCTAGCCCCGGGGAGCTGTTTTTT

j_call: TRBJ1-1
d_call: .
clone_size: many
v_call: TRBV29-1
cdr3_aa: CSVGGAEAFF
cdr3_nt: TGCAGCGTTGGGGGGGCTGAAGCTTTCTTT

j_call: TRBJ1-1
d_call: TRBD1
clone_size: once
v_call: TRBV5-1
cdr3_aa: CASSFQQGRRGTEAFF
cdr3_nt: TGCGCCAGCAGCTTTCAACAGGGGAGGCGTGGCACTGAAGCTTTCTTT

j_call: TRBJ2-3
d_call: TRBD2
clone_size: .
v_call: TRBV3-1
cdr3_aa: CASSRRGGTDTQYF
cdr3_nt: TGTGCCAGCAGCCGCCGGGGGGGCACAGATACGCAGTATTTT

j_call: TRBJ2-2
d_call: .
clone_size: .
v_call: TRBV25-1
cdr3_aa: CASSEWGSGELFF
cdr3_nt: TGTGCCAGCAGTGAATGGGGCAGCGGGGAGCTGTTTTTT

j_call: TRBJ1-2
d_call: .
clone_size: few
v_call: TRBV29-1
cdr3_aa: CSVVGIKNYGYTF
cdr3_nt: TGCAGCGTTGTAGGGATTAAGAACTATGGCTACACCTTC

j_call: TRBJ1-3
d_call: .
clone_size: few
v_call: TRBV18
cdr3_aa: CASSPREAAFAIYF
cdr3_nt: TGTGCCAGCTCACCAAGGGAGGCAGCCTTTGCCATATATTTT

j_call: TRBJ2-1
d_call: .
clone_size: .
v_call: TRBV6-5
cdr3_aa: CASSYQPFNNEQFF
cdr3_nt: TGTGCCAGCAGTTACCAGCCTTTTAACAATGAGCAGTTCTTC

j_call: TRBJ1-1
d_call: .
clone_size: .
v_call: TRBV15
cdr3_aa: CATSRGGGRSSRNTEAFF
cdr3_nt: TGTGCCACCAGCAGAGGTGGAGGGAGGAGTAGTAGGAACACTGAAGCTTTCTTT

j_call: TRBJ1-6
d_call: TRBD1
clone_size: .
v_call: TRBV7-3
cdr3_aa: CASSLSGTANSPLHF
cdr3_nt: TGTGCCAGCAGCCTGTCCGGGACAGCCAATTCACCCCTCCACTTT

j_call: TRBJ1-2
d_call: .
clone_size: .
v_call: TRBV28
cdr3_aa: CASSLQRDNYGYTF
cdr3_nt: TGTGCCAGCAGTTTACAGCGAGATAACTATGGCTACACCTTC

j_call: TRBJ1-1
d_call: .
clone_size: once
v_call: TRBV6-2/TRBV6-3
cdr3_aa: CASSYHPGRVAEAFF
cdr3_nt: TGTGCCAGCAGTTACCACCCAGGACGGGTTGCTGAAGCTTTCTTT

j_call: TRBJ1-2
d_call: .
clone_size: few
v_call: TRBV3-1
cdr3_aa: CASSQDRGSDFNYGYTF
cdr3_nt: TGTGCCAGCAGCCAAGATCGGGGCAGCGATTTTAACTATGGCTACACCTTC

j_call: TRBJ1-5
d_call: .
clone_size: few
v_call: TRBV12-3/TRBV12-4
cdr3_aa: CASTPGQTNQPQHF
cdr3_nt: TGTGCCAGCACCCCGGGACAAACGAATCAGCCCCAGCATTTT

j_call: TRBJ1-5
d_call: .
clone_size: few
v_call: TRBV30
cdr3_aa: CAWSDRPRNQPQHF
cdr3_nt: TGTGCCTGGAGTGACAGGCCCCGCAATCAGCCCCAGCATTTT

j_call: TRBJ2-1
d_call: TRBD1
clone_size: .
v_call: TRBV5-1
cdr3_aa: CASSYGQGHDEQFF
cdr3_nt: TGCGCCAGCAGCTACGGACAGGGCCACGATGAGCAGTTCTTC

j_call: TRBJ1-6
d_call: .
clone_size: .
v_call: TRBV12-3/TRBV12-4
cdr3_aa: CASSFAGLGSPLHF
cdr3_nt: TGTGCCAGCAGTTTTGCGGGGCTTGGGTCACCCCTCCACTTT

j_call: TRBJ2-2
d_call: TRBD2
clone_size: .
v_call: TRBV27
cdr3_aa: CANRPAGGGELFF
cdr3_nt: TGTGCCAATCGACCCGCGGGGGGCGGGGAGCTGTTTTTT

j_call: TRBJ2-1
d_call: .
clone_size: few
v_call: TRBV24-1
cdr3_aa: CATSDPGPHSYNEQFF
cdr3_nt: TGTGCCACCAGTGATCCCGGGCCACACTCCTACAATGAGCAGTTCTTC

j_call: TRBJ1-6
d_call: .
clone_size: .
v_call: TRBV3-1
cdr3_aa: CASKSWTGNSPLHF
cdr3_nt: TGTGCCAGCAAAAGTTGGACCGGTAATTCACCCCTCCACTTT

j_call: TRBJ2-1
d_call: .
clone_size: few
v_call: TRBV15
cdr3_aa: CATSRDLPIEQFF
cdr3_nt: TGTGCCACCAGCAGAGATCTCCCGATTGAGCAGTTCTTC

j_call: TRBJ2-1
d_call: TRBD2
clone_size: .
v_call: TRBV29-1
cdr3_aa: CSVGVGTSAGNEQFF
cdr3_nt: TGCAGCGTTGGGGTCGGGACTAGCGCTGGGAATGAGCAGTTCTTC

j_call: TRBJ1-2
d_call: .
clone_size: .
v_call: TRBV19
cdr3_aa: CASSKQATYGYTF
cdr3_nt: TGTGCCAGTAGTAAACAGGCCACCTATGGCTACACCTTC

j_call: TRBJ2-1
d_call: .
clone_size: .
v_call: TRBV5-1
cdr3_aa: CASSLDPFLKYNEQFF
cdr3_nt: TGCGCCAGCAGCTTGGATCCCTTCCTTAAGTACAATGAGCAGTTCTTC

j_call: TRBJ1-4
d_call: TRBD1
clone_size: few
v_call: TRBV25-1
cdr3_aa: CASSGPTGGREKLFF
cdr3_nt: TGTGCCAGCAGTGGACCTACAGGGGGCAGGGAAAAACTGTTTTTT

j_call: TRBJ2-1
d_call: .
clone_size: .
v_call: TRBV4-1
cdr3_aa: CASSLLPGPGVNEQFF
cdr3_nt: TGCGCCAGCAGCCTTCTCCCGGGACCCGGGGTGAATGAGCAGTTCTTC

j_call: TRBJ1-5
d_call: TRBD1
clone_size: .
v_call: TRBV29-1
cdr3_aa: CSVRTGGSNQPQHF
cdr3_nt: TGCAGCGTACGTACAGGGGGTAGCAATCAGCCCCAGCATTTT

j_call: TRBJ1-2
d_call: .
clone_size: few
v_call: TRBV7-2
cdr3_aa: CASSLDIYYGYTF
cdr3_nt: TGTGCCAGCAGCCTGGACATCTACTATGGCTACACCTTC

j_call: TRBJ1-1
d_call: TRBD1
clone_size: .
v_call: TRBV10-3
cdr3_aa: CATRQGRNTEAFF
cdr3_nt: TGTGCCACCCGACAGGGAAGGAACACTGAAGCTTTCTTT